This entry is about one T cell receptor (beta chain). The data were obtained in a study of blood T cell repertoires in COVID-19. This table comes from immunoSEQ multiplex PCR, and its TCRdb copy is limited to in-frame clones, with some not included. Among 35,000 to 55,000 clones listed, approximately 81% were seen once. Sequenced: peripheral blood. The sequence was collected from a woman in her sixties or seventies in a cohort sampled during active COVID-19.

CDR3 amino acids: CASSILMTGTSSYEQYF. CDR3 DNA sequence: TGTGCCAGTAGTATCCTTATGACCGGGACTAGCAGCTACGAGCAGTACTTC. This chain connects TRBV19 to TRBJ2-7; 9 nucleotides line up with TRBD2. The CDR3 has 17 amino acids. Trimming took 3 bases from V and 3 from J; bases not matched to a gene: 12. Looked up from germline, CDR1 is LNHDA and CDR2 is SQIVND (reference sequence). Filled out from reference TRBV19 and TRBJ2-7, the complete variable domain reads DGGITQSPKYLFRKEGQNVTLSCEQNLNHDAMYWYRQDPGQGLRLIYYSQIVNDFQKGDIAEGYSVSREKKESFPLTVTSAQKNPTAFYLCASSILMTGTSSYEQYFGPGTRLTVT.